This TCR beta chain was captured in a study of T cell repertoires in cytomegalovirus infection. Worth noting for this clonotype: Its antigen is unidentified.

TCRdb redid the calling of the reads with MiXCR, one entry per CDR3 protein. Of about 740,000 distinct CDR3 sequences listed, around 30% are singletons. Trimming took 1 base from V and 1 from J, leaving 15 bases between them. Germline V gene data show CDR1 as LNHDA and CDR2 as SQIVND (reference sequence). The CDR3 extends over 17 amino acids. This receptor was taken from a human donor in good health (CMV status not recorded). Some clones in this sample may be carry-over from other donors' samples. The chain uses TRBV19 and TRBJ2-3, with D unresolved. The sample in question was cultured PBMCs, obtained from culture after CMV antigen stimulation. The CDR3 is CASSIAGPHPGTDTQYF. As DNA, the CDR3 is TGTGCCAGTAGTATAGCCGGGCCCCATCCAGGCACAGATACGCAGTATTTT.